Listed here is a single TCR beta chain. Its target antigen remains unknown. No much larger clone exists at a distance of one base, and base qualities are not known. This record belongs to a study of T cell changes during pregnancy in multiple sclerosis (dated by TCRdb to the late 2010s). Regarding the research as a whole: The study looked at changes in the T cell repertoire across pregnancy in women with multiple sclerosis.

Trimming at the junction amounts to 8 bases on V and 5 bases on J, and the germline ends lie 18 bases apart. The CDR3 goes from the cysteine to the phenylalanine over 15 residues. CDR3 DNA is the only sequence kept; it has 45 bases, read in frame from the first base. For CDR1 and CDR2, the germline V gene (reference sequence) lists SEHNR and FQNEAQ. The library was prepared using the immunoSEQ multiplex PCR assay. The clones in this table, taken by TCRdb from immuneACCESS, are in-frame only. Not every clone is retained; where verified, under half of the shortfall comes from an unresolved V gene, and the cause of the rest is unknown. The sample table lists about 110,000 clones, roughly nine tenths of them with a count of one. The ten largest clones take up over 1.5% of the sample.

The sample was peripheral blood, taken before pregnancy. The receptor was isolated from a female donor with multiple sclerosis, enrolled in a pregnancy study. Recombination joined TRBV7-9 with TRBJ1-4; perhaps TRBD1 is the D gene, with 5 bases matching. The nucleotide sequence reads TGTGCCAGCCAGTTACGGGGGAGTTCCAATGAAAAACTGTTTTTT. Translation gives CASQLRGSSNEKLFF.